These 3 T cell receptor beta chains were all obtained from the same sample, sequenced in a study of cytomegalovirus exposure and HLA in healthy donors. It was with 60 Vbeta and 13 Jbeta primers that the PCR ran. Sequenced by immunoSEQ multiplex PCR; TCRdb stores in-frame clones only, minus some. Among around 300,000 clones listed, about 75% were seen once. Specimen: PBMCs. The receptors were sampled from a female donor in good health and CMV-seronegative.

The J gene is TRBJ1-3, the V gene TRBV28, with 8 bases matching TRBD1. The J segment lost 3 bases and the V segment lost 5 bases, leaving 3 bases of the junction unmatched. Germline CDR1 MDHEN, CDR2 SYDVKM. The CDR3 runs 14 residues. CDR3 coding DNA: TGTGCCAGCAGTCTGACAGGGGTTGGAAACACCATATATTTT. Protein sequence: CASSLTGVGNTIYF.

The chain has TRBV5-4 and TRBJ2-1; D not resolved. This CDR3 is 13 amino acids long. V was shortened by 0 bases and J by 7 bases, with 8 bases between the two germline ends. Germline lookup yields CDR1 SGHNT and CDR2 YYREEE (reference sequence). The CDR3 protein is CASSLVNSNEQFF. In DNA, the CDR3 is TGTGCCAGCAGCTTGGTCAACTCGAATGAGCAGTTCTTC.

This clone was picked up one time. The chain combines TRBV14 with TRBJ2-7, with D uncertain. Per germline, CDR1 SGHDN and CDR2 FVKESK. Trimming left V 3 bases short and J 3 bases short, with 3 bases between. CDR3 size: 11 residues. In nucleotides, the CDR3 is TGTGCCAGCAGCCACGGCTACGAGCAGTACTTC. This translates into CASSHGYEQYF.